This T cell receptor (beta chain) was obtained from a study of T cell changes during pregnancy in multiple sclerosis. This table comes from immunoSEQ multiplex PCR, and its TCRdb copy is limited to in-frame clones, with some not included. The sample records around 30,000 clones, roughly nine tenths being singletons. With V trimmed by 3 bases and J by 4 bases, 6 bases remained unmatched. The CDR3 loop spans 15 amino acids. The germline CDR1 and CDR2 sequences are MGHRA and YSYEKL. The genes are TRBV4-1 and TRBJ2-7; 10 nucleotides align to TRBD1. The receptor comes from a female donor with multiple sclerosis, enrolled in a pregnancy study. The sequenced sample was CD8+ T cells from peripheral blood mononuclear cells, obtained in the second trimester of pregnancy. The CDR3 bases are TGCGCCAGCAGCCAGACAGGGGGCGGAAGTTACGAGCAGTACTTC. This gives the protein CASSQTGGGSYEQYF.